A selection of T cell receptor beta chains follows, all from one sample in a study of PD-L1 blockade in urothelial cancer. Using immunoSEQ multiplex PCR, the repertoire was profiled, and TCRdb retains in-frame clones only, with some absent. The sample includes tens of thousands of clones, 70% to 90% of them seen just once. The sequencing used PBMCs, collected around atezolizumab (anti-PD-L1) treatment. The receptors derive from a man in his sixties with urothelial cancer. The CDR3 runs from the conserved cysteine through the conserved F or W. D genes are given only for firm matches. Not every row has a clone size; where given, it reads once, few, many or a size class.

D gene | J gene | clone size | V gene | CDR3 DNA | CDR3 protein
. | TRBJ1-2 | . | TRBV5-4 | TGTGCCAGCAGCCCTCGGGGGGGCCCTAACTATGGCTACACCTTC | CASSPRGGPNYGYTF
TRBD2 | TRBJ2-7 | . | TRBV30 | TGTGCCTGGAGTCCTATGGGGACTAGCGAAAACGAGCAGTACTTC | CAWSPMGTSENEQYF
. | TRBJ1-4 | . | TRBV27 | TGTGCCAGCAGTTTATCCCCGGGCAGGGGTGTCGTTAATGAAAAACTGTTTTTT | CASSLSPGRGVVNEKLFF
TRBD1 | TRBJ2-3 | . | TRBV25-1 | TGTGCCAGCAGTGAATGGACAGGGGTCACAGATACGCAGTATTTT | CASSEWTGVTDTQYF
TRBD2 | TRBJ2-3 | few | TRBV7-2 | TGTGCCAGCAGCTTAGGGCTAGCGGGGGGCACAGATACGCAGTATTTT | CASSLGLAGGTDTQYF
TRBD1 | TRBJ2-7 | . | TRBV6-5 | TGTGCCAGCAGTTACAACCGACAGGGCGGGGAGCAGTACTTC | CASSYNRQGGEQYF
TRBD1 | TRBJ1-6 | once | TRBV28 | TGTGCCAGCAAGGACAGGGTTTCACCCCTCCACTTT | CASKDRVSPLHF
TRBD1 | TRBJ2-7 | . | TRBV28 | TGTGCCAGCAGTACCCCTGTTGCAGGGGGCTCTGGCTACGAGCAGTACTTC | CASSTPVAGGSGYEQYF
. | TRBJ2-5 | . | TRBV5-1 | TGCGCCAGCAGCTTGGATTGGGGCAACCAAGAGACCCAGTACTTC | CASSLDWGNQETQYF
TRBD2 | TRBJ2-1 | once | TRBV27 | TGTGCCAGCAGTTTAGTTAGGACTAGCGGCAATGAGCAGTTCTTC | CASSLVRTSGNEQFF
TRBD2 | TRBJ2-2 | . | TRBV7-2 | TGTGCCAGCAGCTTCGCTCTAGCGGGGACCGGGGAGCTGTTTTTT | CASSFALAGTGELFF
TRBD1 | TRBJ2-2 | . | TRBV7-3 | TGTGCCAGCAGCCCCCGGGACAGGCCGAACACCGGGGAGCTGTTTTTT | CASSPRDRPNTGELFF
TRBD2 | TRBJ2-5 | few | TRBV6-6 | TGTGCCAGCAGTTCGGGGGGGCGATGGGAGACCCAGTACTTC | CASSSGGRWETQYF
. | TRBJ1-2 | once | TRBV27 | TGTGCCAGCAGTTGGCCCCCGCAGAGGCGAGGCGATGGCTACACCTTC | CASSWPPQRRGDGYTF
. | TRBJ1-2 | once | TRBV6-1 | TGTGCCAGCAGTGTAAGGTACAGCGGAATCTCCTTC | CASSVRYSGISF
. | TRBJ2-7 | . | TRBV6-6 | TGTGCCAGCAGTTTCCCAGGGAAAGACGAGCAGTACTTC | CASSFPGKDEQYF
TRBD1 | TRBJ1-3 | . | TRBV5-4 | TGTGCCAGCAGCTTGACAGGGGTAGGAAACACCATATATTTT | CASSLTGVGNTIYF